The present T cell receptor beta chain was sequenced within a study of T cells in Graves' hyperthyroidism and ophthalmopathy. The CDR3 extends over 12 amino acids. The germline V gene encodes CDR1 DFQATT and CDR2 SNEGSKA (reference sequence). Trimming left V 6 bases short and J 7 bases short, with 15 bases between. There were TCR beta CDR3 regions amplified from RNA transcripts. The primer set for the first-round RT-PCR of the TCR CDR3 was HTBI. One entry per CDR3 protein results from TCRdb running MiXCR on the multiplex PCR reads. The data contain around 400,000 distinct CDR3 sequences, less than 20% of them singletons. This clonotype was observed many times.

The chain is built from TRBV20-1 and TRBJ1-2; D possibly corresponds to TRBD1 (5 bases). The sample taken for sequencing was blood. The sequence came from a woman between 18 and 29 years old with Graves' hyperthyroidism that later progressed to Graves' ophthalmopathy. CDR3 DNA: TGCAGTGCGAGCTGGGGGAGGGGTGGCTACACCTTC. Amino acid sequence: CSASWGRGGYTF.